Shown below are 26 T cell receptor beta chains from a single sample sequenced in a study of blood T cell repertoires in COVID-19. TCRdb's copy holds only in-frame clones and misses some; the assay was immunoSEQ multiplex PCR. The sample lists fewer than 65,000 clones; more than 80% were seen once. The sample taken for sequencing was peripheral blood. All receptors derive from a man in his 60s with acute or convalescent COVID-19.

The J gene is TRBJ1-5, the V gene TRBV6-1, with TRBD1 matching 7 bases. Germline trimming cut 4 bases from V and 5 bases from J; bases unmatched to any gene: 11. CDR1 and CDR2 (germline): MNHNS, SASEGT. The CDR3 sequence is 16 residues long. The CDR3 coding sequence is TGTGCCAGCAGTGTTCTCTCAGGGGGTTCGGATCAGCCCCAGCATTTT. Translating it yields CASSVLSGGSDQPQHF.

This clone appeared a single time. The chain carries TRBV10-2 and TRBJ1-1; 9 bases align to TRBD1. The J segment lost 2 bases and the V segment lost 2 bases, leaving 9 bases of the junction unmatched. The CDR3 loop spans 17 amino acids. Germline loops: CDR1 WSHSY, CDR2 SAAADI. The CDR3 protein is CASSEPYRDRVNTEAFF. CDR3 in DNA: TGCGCCAGCAGTGAGCCCTACCGGGACAGGGTTAACACTGAAGCTTTCTTT.

The chain uses TRBV20-1 and TRBJ1-2, with TRBD1 as a possible D gene (5 bases). V lost 7 bases, J lost 6 bases, and 12 bases lay in between. Per germline, CDR1 DFQATT and CDR2 SNEGSKA (reference sequence). The length of the CDR3 is 11 residues. The CDR3 coding sequence is TGCAGTGGGGGGGGAGCCCATGGCTACACCTTC. It is translated as CSGGGAHGYTF.

The J gene is TRBJ2-1, the V gene TRBV5-1, with 16 bases lining up with TRBD2. Germline V gives CDR1 SGHRS, CDR2 YFSETQ. CDR3 size: 16 residues. V gave up 4 bases and J gave up 9 bases; unmatched junction bases: 7. CDR3 loop: CASSPPGLAGGSEQFF. In nucleotides, the CDR3 is TGCGCCAGCAGCCCCCCGGGACTAGCGGGAGGGAGTGAGCAGTTCTTC.

The CDR3 is CASGEAGMNTEAFF. CDR3 nucleotide sequence: TGTGCCAGCGGGGAGGCGGGGATGAACACTGAAGCTTTCTTT. The J gene is TRBJ1-1, the V gene TRBV25-1; D is unresolved. The CDR3 has 14 residues. Germline CDR1 and CDR2: MGHDK and SYGVNS. V lost 8 bases, J lost 0 bases, and 13 bases lay in between. Variable domain in full (rest from reference TRBV25-1 and TRBJ1-1): EADIYQTPRYLVIGTGKKITLECSQTMGHDKMYWYQQDPGMELHLIHYSYGVNSTEKGDLSSESTVSRIRTEHFPLTLESARPSHTSQYLCASGEAGMNTEAFFGQGTRLTVV.

V gene TRBV7-9 combines with J gene TRBJ1-2; 9 bases align to TRBD1. The CDR3 covers 15 residues. CDR1 and CDR2 (germline): SEHNR, FQNEAQ (reference sequence). With 2 bases clipped from V and 6 bases from J, the junction kept 7 bases outside the gene matches. CDR3 loop: CASSLPGQGGNGYTF. The CDR3 nucleotides read TGTGCCAGCAGCTTACCGGGACAGGGAGGTAATGGCTACACCTTC.

The rearrangement joins TRBV15 to TRBJ2-2, with 9 positions matching TRBD1. Trimming cost V 8 bases and J 6 bases; bases outside gene matches: 13. The CDR3 consists of 16 residues. Germline V gene sequence: CDR1 LNHNV, CDR2 YYDKDF (reference sequence). The CDR3 DNA sequence: TGTGCCACCGCGGGCGGAGGGACAGGGAGGTCCGGGGAGCTGTTTTTT. Translation gives CATAGGGTGRSGELFF.

The rearrangement joins TRBV10-3 to TRBJ2-3; TRBD2 aligns across 12 bases. The germline CDR1 and CDR2 sequences are ENHRY and SYGVKD. V gave up 3 bases and J gave up 3 bases; unmatched junction bases: 4. The CDR3 loop spans 16 amino acids. The CDR3, as DNA: TGTGCCATCAGTGATACTAGCGGGAGGTCAACAGATACGCAGTATTTT. This gives the protein CAISDTSGRSTDTQYF.

The rearrangement uses TRBV7-8 and TRBJ1-1; TRBD1 matches at 8 bases. The CDR3 is made up of 15 amino acids. Germline-derived CDR1 and CDR2 are SGHVS and FQNEAQ. J gave up 4 bases and V 1 base, and 5 bases lay outside the gene matches. The CDR3 DNA is TGTGCCAGCAGCTTAGTGGAACAGGGGGTCACTGAAGCTTTCTTT. Amino acids: CASSLVEQGVTEAFF.

The V call is TRBV24-1, the J call TRBJ2-7, with 7 bases identical to TRBD2. Germline CDR1 reads KGHDR; CDR2 reads SFDVKD. CDR3 length equals 13 residues. V shed 5 bases, J shed 6 bases, and the junction held 6 bases outside the gene matches. The CDR3 coding sequence is TGTGCCACCAGTGCGGGGGGAAACCGCGAGCAGTACTTC. Translating it yields CATSAGGNREQYF.

The rearrangement joins TRBV4-1 to TRBJ2-1; D call uncertain. V was pared by 1 base and J by 6 bases, with 16 bases between. CDR3 length equals 16 residues. Germline V CDR1 and CDR2: MGHRA, YSYEKL. The CDR3 DNA follows: TGCGCCAGCAGCCAAGTCGGCCTAGGTCGTCCCAATGAGCAGTTCTTC. It yields the protein CASSQVGLGRPNEQFF.

The rearrangement links TRBV19 to TRBJ2-2; 12 bases line up with TRBD2. Germline V lookup: CDR1 LNHDA, CDR2 SQIVND (reference sequence). V was pared by 3 bases and J by 5 bases, with 10 bases of the junction left unmatched. The CDR3 runs to 18 residues. The CDR3 DNA follows: TGTGCCAGTAGTATGTGGGCTAGCGGGAGGGCCGGAACCGGGGAGCTGTTTTTT. The encoded protein is CASSMWASGRAGTGELFF.

The J gene is TRBJ2-1, the V gene TRBV6-5; maybe TRBD2 (5 bases). The V gene's germline CDR1 is MNHEY and CDR2 SVGAGI. This CDR3 is built from 12 residues. V dropped 7 bases and J dropped 8 bases, with 12 bases sitting between them. The CDR3 protein is CASTGSRDEQFF. The CDR3 bases are TGTGCCAGCACTGGGAGTAGGGATGAGCAGTTCTTC.

The J gene is TRBJ2-5, the V gene TRBV28; 8 positions agree with TRBD2. The CDR3 is 15 residues long. J lost 5 bases, V lost 4 bases, and 9 bases had no gene match. Germline CDR1 MDHEN, CDR2 SYDVKM. Written as DNA, the CDR3 is TGTGCCAGCAGTTCACCGGGACGCGGGGGGGAGACCCAGTACTTC. Its translation is CASSSPGRGGETQYF.

The genes are TRBV5-1 and TRBJ2-3, with a possible D match to TRBD2 (5 bases). The CDR3 consists of 16 residues. From germline, CDR1 is SGHRS and CDR2 YFSETQ. Between the trimmed V and J ends, which lost 0 bases and 2 bases, there was a span of 13 bases. The CDR3 sequence is CASSLGADYSTDTQYF. DNA of the CDR3: TGCGCCAGCAGCTTGGGGGCCGACTACTCCACAGATACGCAGTATTTT.

J is TRBJ1-1 and V is TRBV4-1, with D hard to call. V was cut by 3 bases and J by 4 bases, with 12 bases left in between. Germline CDR1 MGHRA, CDR2 YSYEKL. This CDR3 has 14 residues. The CDR3 loop reads CASSHSRRVTEAFF. DNA for the CDR3: TGCGCCAGCAGCCATTCCCGGAGGGTCACTGAAGCTTTCTTT.

The rearrangement joins TRBV18 to TRBJ1-1; D may be TRBD1 (5 bases). Germline V lookup: CDR1 KGHSH, CDR2 LQKENI. V was shortened by 4 bases and J by 4 bases, with 13 bases between the two germline ends. The CDR3 is made up of 14 amino acids. CDR3 DNA sequence: TGTGCCAGCTCACGGGGCGGGGATGGCACTGAAGCTTTCTTT. Protein product: CASSRGGDGTEAFF.

With respect to this clone: Within the sample, other DNA sequences also encode this same CDR3. V gene TRBV27 combines with J gene TRBJ1-5; weak D call: TRBD1 (6 bases). The CDR3 runs 13 residues. V was trimmed by 2 bases and J by 4 bases, leaving 6 bases between them. Germline V gene data show CDR1 as MNHEY and CDR2 as SMNVEV (reference sequence). The CDR3 nucleotides read TGTGCCAGCAGTTTACAGGGGAATCAGCCCCAGCATTTT. Residues: CASSLQGNQPQHF.

The chain joins TRBV28 to TRBJ2-1, with TRBD1 as a possible D gene (6 bases). This CDR3 is 12 amino acids long. V was pared by 5 bases and J by 9 bases, with 11 bases between. Germline CDR1 MDHEN, CDR2 SYDVKM. For the CDR3, the DNA is TGTGCCAGCAGTACCTCAGGGGTTGAGCAGTTCTTC. This sequence encodes CASSTSGVEQFF.

In DNA, the CDR3 is TGCGCCAGCAGTGACCCCGGGACTAGCGGTCACAATGAGCAGTTCTTC. Translating gives CASSDPGTSGHNEQFF. The chain employs TRBV10-1 and TRBJ2-1, with 11 nucleotides matching TRBD2. The CDR3 extends over 16 amino acids. Trimming cost V 3 bases and J 5 bases; bases outside gene matches: 6. Germline V gene sequence: CDR1 WNHNN, CDR2 SYGVQD (reference sequence).

This clone was observed a single time. The chain links TRBV28 to TRBJ1-4, with 10 bases that match TRBD1. This CDR3 has 15 residues. Per germline, CDR1 MDHEN and CDR2 SYDVKM. Unmatched junction bases numbered 3, after V lost 2 bases and J lost 6 bases. CDR3 coding DNA: TGTGCCAGCAGTTTAGCAGGACAGGGGGATGAAAAACTGTTTTTT. Amino acids: CASSLAGQGDEKLFF. Drawing the rest from reference TRBV28 and TRBJ1-4, the complete variable domain is DVKVTQSSRYLVKRTGEKVFLECVQDMDHENMFWYRQDPGLGLRLIYFSYDVKMKEKGDIPEGYSVSREKKERFSLILESASTNQTSMYLCASSLAGQGDEKLFFGSGTQLSVL.

The chain combines TRBV4-1 with TRBJ1-6; D is perhaps TRBD1 (5 bases). The V gene lost 2 bases and the J gene lost 10 bases, with 12 bases spanning the gap. In germline, CDR1 is MGHRA, CDR2 YSYEKL. The CDR3 is 14 amino acids. In nucleotides, the CDR3 is TGCGCCAGCAGCCAAATGACAGTTCAATCACCCCTCCACTTT. Translated: CASSQMTVQSPLHF.

The chain links TRBV24-1 to TRBJ2-3; 10 bases are a match to TRBD1. The CDR3 has 18 amino acids. The V gene's germline CDR1 is KGHDR and CDR2 SFDVKD. The junction had 10 bases not matched to a gene; V was cut back by 3 bases and J by 2 bases. Here the CDR3 reads CATSDPYSTGGFTDTQYF. As DNA, the CDR3 is TGTGCCACCAGTGATCCCTACTCGACAGGGGGCTTCACAGATACGCAGTATTTT.

V and J are TRBV18 and TRBJ2-1, with D hard to call. CDR3 length equals 13 residues. CDR1 is KGHSH and CDR2 is LQKENI in the germline V gene. V lost 3 bases to trimming and J lost 6 bases, with 9 bases between them. The CDR3 DNA sequence: TGTGCCAGCTCACCCGAGATGGTCAATGAGCAGTTCTTC. Its translation is CASSPEMVNEQFF.

The V call is TRBV3-1 (or the pseudogene TRBV3-2), the J call TRBJ1-1; TRBD1 might be the D (6 bases). This CDR3 contains 16 residues. The germline V gene has CDR1 LGHDT and CDR2 YNNKEL (reference sequence). Trimming took 7 bases from V and 6 from J, leaving 24 bases between them. The CDR3 bases are TGTGCCAGCAAACCTGGGGGGGCTGGGGGATCGGCTGAAGCTTTCTTT. Its translation is CASKPGGAGGSAEAFF.

This clone has a single count. CDR3 sequence (DNA): TGTGCCAGCAGCCCAACCTTCGGGGTCGGCTACACCTTC. The encoded protein is CASSPTFGVGYTF. The V and J genes are TRBV5-4 and TRBJ1-2; no clear D. This CDR3 has 13 amino acids. CDR1 SGHNT and CDR2 YYREEE come from the germline V gene (reference sequence). Trimming took 4 bases from V and 8 from J, leaving 15 bases between them. The variable domain in full, with the rest retrieved from reference TRBV5-4 and TRBJ1-2, is ETGVTQSPTHLIKTRGQQVTLRCSSQSGHNTVSWYQQALGQGPQFIFQYYREEENGRGNFPPRFSGLQFPNYSSELNVNALELDDSALYLCASSPTFGVGYTFGSGTRLTVV.